Sequencing of this TCR beta chain was carried out in a study of Ad26.COV2.S vaccination and SARS-CoV-2 variants (dated by TCRdb to the early 2020s). Study-wide context: TCRbeta repertoire sequencing was used to assess the specificity and breadth of SARS-CoV-2-reactive T cell receptors after Ad26.COV2.S vaccination. A total of around 32 samples were included in the TCR-sequenced set, comprising around 19 Ad26.COV2.S vaccine recipients, 5 placebo recipients and 8 SARS-CoV-2 convalescent individuals. What the work shows at the level of the full study, not this receptor alone: After vaccination, spike-specific CD8+ and CD4+ T cell responses were reported to show substantial breadth. Spike-specific TCR breadth was higher in Ad26.COV2.S recipients than in placebo recipients (P = 0.0014). Vaccine and placebo recipients had similar non-spike TCR breadth, a finding consistent with the vaccine containing only spike. It was noted by the authors that total T cell responses may have been underestimated by the TCR breadth and depth analyses.

Worth noting for this clone: Its antigen has not been determined. Base qualities are not at hand, and no much larger clone is one base apart.

The intended sense of this specimen's time point label: individuals recovered from natural SARS-CoV-2 infection. The immunoSEQ Assay was the method used to sequence TCRbeta CDR3 regions. After extraction, genomic DNA underwent amplification by bias-controlled multiplex PCR, followed by high-throughput sequencing. For the original study's pipeline: Collapsing and filtering of sequences were performed to quantify the absolute abundance of each unique TCRbeta CDR3 region. T cell fraction was estimated by normalizing TCRbeta template counts to usable DNA, which was measured by amplifying reference genes present in all nucleated cells. Repertoire TCRs were annotated as SARS-CoV-2-specific when V gene, CDR3 amino acid sequence and J gene were exactly matched to a known reactive TCR set. The reference SARS-CoV-2 TCR set came from MIRA and was filtered for enrichment in COVID-19-positive ImmuneCODE repertoires, removing public or cross-reactive TCRs. Drawing on the MIRA antigens, annotated TCRs were analysed further at the level of specific ORF or position within ORF. Depth was the summed frequency of annotated unique rearrangements, while breadth was defined as annotated unique rearrangements over total unique productive rearrangements. TCR breadth was compared between groups using two-sided Wilcoxon rank-sum tests. TCRdb obtained this table from immuneACCESS and retained in-frame rearrangements with V and J assigned. These tables miss some clones; where compared with another copy, unresolved V genes account for less than half of the shortfall, and the remainder is unexplained. V and J calls and clone size follow that table, whereas D and trimming were derived from the DNA. The sample yields roughly 140,000 clones; roughly 85% were counted once. The ten largest clones add up to less than 6% of the sample.

Its CDR3 holds 15 amino acids, cysteine through phenylalanine. Only the CDR3 region is kept as DNA, spanning 45 bases read in frame from base 1. In the germline V gene, CDR1 corresponds to SGHDT and CDR2 to YYEEEE. Trimming costs V 4 bases and J 0 bases, and their ends lie 11 bases apart. This specimen was peripheral blood, taken after recovery from COVID-19. Recombination connected TRBV5-6 to TRBJ2-1, with no D gene named confidently. The source of this sequence is a human donor who had recovered from COVID-19. In nucleotides, the sequence is TGTGCCAGCAGCGCGGACCCAAGCTCCTACAATGAGCAGTTCTTC. This codes for CASSADPSSYNEQFF. Where the CDR3 stops, the reference TRBV5-6 and TRBJ2-1 genes take over; the full variable domain is DAGVTQSPTHLIKTRGQQVTLRCSPKSGHDTVSWYQQALGQGPQFIFQYYEEEERQRGNFPDRFSGHQFPNYSSELNVNALLLGDSALYLCASSADPSSYNEQFFGPGTRLTVL.